These T cell receptor beta chains were read from a single sample in a study of CD8 T cells in Susac syndrome. MiXCR, run by TCRdb on the immunoSEQ multiplex PCR reads, gives a single entry per CDR3 protein. The sample contains more than 150,000 distinct CDR3 sequences, approximately 95% of which appear only once. Sequenced: CD4+ T cells from PBMCs. The receptor set was obtained from a human donor with Susac syndrome. CDR3s leave out the opening cysteine and the closing phenylalanine or tryptophan. The order of the fields is J gene, V gene, CDR3 protein.

TRBJ2-7 | TRBV9 | ASSVGPWGEDEQY
TRBJ1-1 | TRBV5-4 | ASRNTPSVTEAF
TRBJ1-2 | TRBV15 | ATSRDKKGYT
TRBJ1-4 | TRBV29-1 | SVRPDGEKLF
TRBJ2-5 | TRBV5-1 | ASRNSQETQY
TRBJ2-1 | TRBV5-1 | ASSREREQF
TRBJ1-2 | TRBV6-1 | ASSEWDRDYGYT
TRBJ2-5 | TRBV6-5 | ASGWETQY
TRBJ2-3 | TRBV27 | ASSSWDRTDTQY
TRBJ2-5 | TRBV29-1 | SAQTETQY
TRBJ1-1 | TRBV5-1 | ASSLEGIAEAF
TRBJ2-7 | TRBV7-3 | ASSPEGQSAEQY
TRBJ1-1 | TRBV2 | ASTQGGAYTEAF
TRBJ1-3 | TRBV20-1 | SARHPETTGNTIY
TRBJ2-3 | TRBV12-3/TRBV12-4 | ASRPQPGDTQY
TRBJ1-2 | TRBV4-1 | ASSQEGAMRGTYT
TRBJ2-3 | TRBV7-3 | ASSPWTTTSGGTDTQY
TRBJ2-2 | TRBV20-1 | SAINRVPNTGELF
TRBJ1-1 | TRBV9 | ASSVASGTEAF
TRBJ2-1 | TRBV11-2 | ASSLGSGDSSQF
TRBJ1-2 | TRBV19 | ASSMWQGQGYT
TRBJ1-3 | TRBV9 | ASSAEYSGNTIY
TRBJ1-3 | TRBV4-2 | ASSQDEMVGGNTIY
TRBJ1-2 | TRBV12-3/TRBV12-4 | ASSFSVYGYT
TRBJ1-2 | TRBV20-1 | SAGGGNGYT
TRBJ1-2 | TRBV7-9 | ASSLFGGDTKGDGYT
TRBJ2-7 | TRBV5-4 | ASSFKMASRSEQY
TRBJ2-5 | TRBV12-3/TRBV12-4 | ASSLEGETQY
TRBJ2-5 | TRBV7-2 | ASSLGLPVQETQY
TRBJ2-5 | TRBV15 | ATRLGQGTFQETQY
TRBJ2-4 | TRBV21-1 | ASSKVKGGRDIQY
TRBJ2-1 | TRBV20-1 | SASGVQEQF
TRBJ2-5 | TRBV7-3 | ASSLRRRGETQY
TRBJ2-3 | TRBV9 | ASSVRDSTDTQY
TRBJ2-2 | TRBV29-1 | SVGHLNTGELF
TRBJ2-3 | TRBV7-8 | ASSLGGGGQDTQY
TRBJ1-2 | TRBV2 | ASSEPGYT
TRBJ2-7 | TRBV11-3 | ASSLGTIYEQY
TRBJ1-1 | TRBV28 | ASSQQDKFAEAF
TRBJ2-7 | TRBV7-2 | ASSPRGGTYEQY
TRBJ1-1 | TRBV20-1 | SARDRTMNTEAF
TRBJ1-5 | TRBV20-1 | SARLDNNQPQH
TRBJ2-5 | TRBV7-3 | AGSRESRETQY
TRBJ2-1 | TRBV20-1 | SAQDRGPNNEQF
TRBJ2-3 | TRBV20-1 | SAIWRTSTDTQY
TRBJ1-4 | TRBV4-1 | ASSLRAGNEKLF
TRBJ2-7 | TRBV3-1 | ASTGGYEQY
TRBJ2-1 | TRBV4-1 | ASSQTGTGPYNEQF
TRBJ1-1 | TRBV5-1 | ASSLHREAEAF
TRBJ2-1 | TRBV18 | ASSPPVETSYNEQF
TRBJ1-2 | TRBV18 | ASSPLQSDYGYT
TRBJ2-5 | TRBV7-3 | ASSLRGLETQY
TRBJ1-3 | TRBV5-6 | ASSLAVLGPGNTIY
TRBJ2-7 | TRBV12-3/TRBV12-4 | ASSQGLAGPYEQY
TRBJ1-1 | TRBV6-5 | ASSYRDGQAF
TRBJ2-1 | TRBV10-2 | ASRSGTSGDGNEQF
TRBJ1-1 | TRBV18 | ASSPPGQGNTEAF
TRBJ2-1 | TRBV29-1 | SVVARRAYNEQF
TRBJ2-7 | TRBV25-1 | ASIPLPQGVRPYEQY